This T cell receptor beta chain was recorded in a study of lymphopenia after photon versus proton radiotherapy. Repertoires were generated with immunoSEQ multiplex PCR, while TCRdb's copy carries only in-frame clones and drops some. Of 89,000 or so clones in the sample, over 70% were seen once. Study-wide points: Post-nadir TCR diversity decline inversely tracked overall survival among those who died. After the lymphocyte nadir, photon-treated repertoires showed oligoclonal expansion, especially of CD8+ Temra cells. Photon-treated patients lost naive T cells and TCR diversity; proton-treated stayed stable.

Concerning this clone: Its target is not known.

The ends were cut back, 2 bases at V and 7 bases at J, with 14 bases in the middle. CDR3 size: 14 residues. Source: peripheral blood, taken from a patient treated with proton-based radiotherapy. The source of this sequence is a man in his 60s with pancreatic cancer. V is TRBV23-1 and J is TRBJ1-2, with D possibly matching TRBD1 (5 bases). TRBV23-1 is sorted into the ORF group, with uncertain function. CDR3: CASSQLVGGGGYTF. The CDR3 region has the DNA TGCGCCAGCAGTCAACTCGTTGGGGGGGGTGGCTACACCTTC.